This entry concerns a single T cell receptor beta chain. These data belong to a study of shared clonotypes between healthy human individuals. Naive CD8 cells lacked CD45RO, underwent positive selection for CCR7 and left out terminally differentiated effector memory CD45RA+ cells. Using immunoSEQ multiplex PCR, the repertoire was profiled, and TCRdb retains in-frame clones only, with some absent. The sample lists 560,000 or so clones; roughly 95% were seen once. The clonotype comes from a woman in her 30s in good health. The sequenced sample was naive CD8+ T cells sorted from blood.

CDR3 sequence (DNA): TGCGCCAGCAGCCCAACCAGATCCCGACCTAGCTACGAGCAGTACTTC. The encoded protein is CASSPTRSRPSYEQYF. The chain employs TRBV4-1 and TRBJ2-7; no firm D call. The germline gives CDR1 MGHRA, CDR2 YSYEKL. This CDR3 comprises 16 residues. V dropped 4 bases and J dropped 3 bases, with 19 bases sitting between them.